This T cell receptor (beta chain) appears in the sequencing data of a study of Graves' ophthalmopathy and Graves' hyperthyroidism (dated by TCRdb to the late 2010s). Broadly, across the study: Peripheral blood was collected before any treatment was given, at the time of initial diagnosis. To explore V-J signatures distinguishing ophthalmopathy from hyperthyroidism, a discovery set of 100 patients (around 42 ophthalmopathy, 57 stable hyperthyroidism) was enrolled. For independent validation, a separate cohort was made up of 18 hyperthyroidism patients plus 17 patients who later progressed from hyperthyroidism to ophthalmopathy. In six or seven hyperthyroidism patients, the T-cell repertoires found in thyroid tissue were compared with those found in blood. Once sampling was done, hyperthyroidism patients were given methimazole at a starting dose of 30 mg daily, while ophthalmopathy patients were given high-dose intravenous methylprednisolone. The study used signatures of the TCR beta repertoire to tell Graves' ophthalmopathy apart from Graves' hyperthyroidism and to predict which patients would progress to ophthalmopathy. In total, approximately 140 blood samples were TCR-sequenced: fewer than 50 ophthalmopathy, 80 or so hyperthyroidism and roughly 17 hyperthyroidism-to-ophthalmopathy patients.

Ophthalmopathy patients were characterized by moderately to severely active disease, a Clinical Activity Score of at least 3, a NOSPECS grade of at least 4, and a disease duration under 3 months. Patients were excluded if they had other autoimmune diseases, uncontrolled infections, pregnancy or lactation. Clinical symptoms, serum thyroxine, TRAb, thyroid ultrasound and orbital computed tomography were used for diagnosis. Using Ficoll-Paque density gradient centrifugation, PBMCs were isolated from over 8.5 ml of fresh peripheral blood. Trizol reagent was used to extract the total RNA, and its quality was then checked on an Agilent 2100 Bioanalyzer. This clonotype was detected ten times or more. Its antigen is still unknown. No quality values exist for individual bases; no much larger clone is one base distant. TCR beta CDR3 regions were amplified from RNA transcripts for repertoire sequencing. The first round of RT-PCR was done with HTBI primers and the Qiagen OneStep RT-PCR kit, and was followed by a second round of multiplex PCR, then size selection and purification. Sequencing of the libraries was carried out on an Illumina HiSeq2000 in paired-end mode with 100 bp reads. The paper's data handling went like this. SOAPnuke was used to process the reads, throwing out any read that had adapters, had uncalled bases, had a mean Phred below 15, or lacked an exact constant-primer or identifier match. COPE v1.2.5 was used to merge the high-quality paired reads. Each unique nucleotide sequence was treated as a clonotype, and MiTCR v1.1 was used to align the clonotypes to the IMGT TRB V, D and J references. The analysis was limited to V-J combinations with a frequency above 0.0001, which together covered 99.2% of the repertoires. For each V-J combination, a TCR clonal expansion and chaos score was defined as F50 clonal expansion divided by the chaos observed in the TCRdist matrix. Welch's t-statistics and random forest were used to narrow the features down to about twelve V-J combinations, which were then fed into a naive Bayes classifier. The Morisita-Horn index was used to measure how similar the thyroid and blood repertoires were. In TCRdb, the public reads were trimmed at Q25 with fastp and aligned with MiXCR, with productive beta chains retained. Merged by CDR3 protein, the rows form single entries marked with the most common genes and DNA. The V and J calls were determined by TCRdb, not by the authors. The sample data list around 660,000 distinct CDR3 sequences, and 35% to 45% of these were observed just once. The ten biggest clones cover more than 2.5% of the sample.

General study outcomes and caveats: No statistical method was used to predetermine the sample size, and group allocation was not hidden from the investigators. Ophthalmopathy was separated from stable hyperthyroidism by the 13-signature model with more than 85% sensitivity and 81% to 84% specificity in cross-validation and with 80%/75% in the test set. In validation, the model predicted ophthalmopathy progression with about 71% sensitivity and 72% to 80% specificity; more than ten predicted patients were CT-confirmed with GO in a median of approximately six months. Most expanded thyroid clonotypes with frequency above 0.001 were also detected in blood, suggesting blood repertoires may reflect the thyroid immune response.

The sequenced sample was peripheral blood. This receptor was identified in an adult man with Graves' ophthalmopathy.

The DNA sequence reads TGTGCCAGCAGCGATGCGGGAGTAGGAACCTACGAGCAGTACTTC. This yields the protein CASSDAGVGTYEQYF. The chain links TRBV11-2 with TRBJ2-7; the junction holds 7 bases that match TRBD2. Per the germline V gene, SGHAT is the CDR1 and FQNNGV is the CDR2. The germline V and J ends show losses of 5 bases and 2 bases respectively, and no gene match explains 9 bases of the junction. Including cysteine and phenylalanine, the CDR3 has 15 amino acids. Only the CDR3 DNA stays, 45 bases, in frame from base 1.